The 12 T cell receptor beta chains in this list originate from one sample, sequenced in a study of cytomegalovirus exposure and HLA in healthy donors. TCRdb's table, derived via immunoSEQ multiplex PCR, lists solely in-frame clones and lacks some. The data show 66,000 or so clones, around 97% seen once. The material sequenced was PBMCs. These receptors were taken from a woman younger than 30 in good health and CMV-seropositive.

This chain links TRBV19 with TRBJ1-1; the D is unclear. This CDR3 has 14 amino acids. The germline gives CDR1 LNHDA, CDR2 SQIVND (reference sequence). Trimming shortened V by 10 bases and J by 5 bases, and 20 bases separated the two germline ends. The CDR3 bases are TGTGCCATTAGGGCGGGAGGGAGGACGACTGAAGCTTTCTTT. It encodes CAIRAGGRTTEAFF. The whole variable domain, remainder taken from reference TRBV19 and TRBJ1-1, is DGGITQSPKYLFRKEGQNVTLSCEQNLNHDAMYWYRQDPGQGLRLIYYSQIVNDFQKGDIAEGYSVSREKKESFPLTVTSAQKNPTAFYLCAIRAGGRTTEAFFGQGTRLTVV.

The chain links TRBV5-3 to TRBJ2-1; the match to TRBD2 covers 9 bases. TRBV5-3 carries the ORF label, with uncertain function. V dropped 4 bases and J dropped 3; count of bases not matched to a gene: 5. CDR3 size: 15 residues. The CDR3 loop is CARSLLAGGYNEQFF. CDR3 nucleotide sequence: TGTGCCAGAAGCCTACTAGCGGGTGGCTACAATGAGCAGTTCTTC.

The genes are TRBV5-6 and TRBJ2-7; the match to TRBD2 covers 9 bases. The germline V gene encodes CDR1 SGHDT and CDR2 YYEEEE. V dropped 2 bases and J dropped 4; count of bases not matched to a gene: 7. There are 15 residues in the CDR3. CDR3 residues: CASSFDLAGPYEQYF. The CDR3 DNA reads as TGTGCCAGCAGCTTTGATCTAGCGGGACCTTACGAGCAGTACTTC.

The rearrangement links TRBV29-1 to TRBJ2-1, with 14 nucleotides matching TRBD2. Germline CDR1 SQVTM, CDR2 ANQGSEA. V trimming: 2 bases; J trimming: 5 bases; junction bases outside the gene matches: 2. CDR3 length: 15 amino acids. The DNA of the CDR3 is TGCAGCGTTGAAAGGACTAGCGGGAGGAACAATGAGCAGTTCTTC. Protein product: CSVERTSGRNNEQFF.

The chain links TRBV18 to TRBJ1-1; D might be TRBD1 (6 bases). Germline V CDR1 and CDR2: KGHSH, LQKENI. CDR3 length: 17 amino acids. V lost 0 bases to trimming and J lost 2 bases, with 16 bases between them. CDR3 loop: CASSPPGFSGQNTEAFF. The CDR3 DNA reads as TGTGCCAGCTCACCACCGGGGTTCTCGGGACAAAACACTGAAGCTTTCTTT.

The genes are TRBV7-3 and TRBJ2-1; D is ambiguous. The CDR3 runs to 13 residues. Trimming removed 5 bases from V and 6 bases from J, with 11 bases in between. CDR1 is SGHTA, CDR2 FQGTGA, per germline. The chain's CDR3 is CASSENTGNEQFF. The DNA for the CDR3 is TGTGCCAGCAGCGAAAACACGGGCAATGAGCAGTTCTTC.

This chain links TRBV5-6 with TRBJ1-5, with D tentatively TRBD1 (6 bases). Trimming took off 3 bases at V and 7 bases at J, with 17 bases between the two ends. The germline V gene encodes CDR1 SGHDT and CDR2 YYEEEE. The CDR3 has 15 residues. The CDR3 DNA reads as TGTGCCAGCAGCTCGGTACAGGGCCAAGGACAGCCCCAGCATTTT. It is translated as CASSSVQGQGQPQHF.

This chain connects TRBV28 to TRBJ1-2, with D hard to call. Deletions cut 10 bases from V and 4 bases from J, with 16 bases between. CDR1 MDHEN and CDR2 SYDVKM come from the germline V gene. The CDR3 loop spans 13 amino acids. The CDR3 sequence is CATRRVSSYGYTF. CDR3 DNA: TGTGCCACCAGGAGAGTTAGTAGCTATGGCTACACCTTC.

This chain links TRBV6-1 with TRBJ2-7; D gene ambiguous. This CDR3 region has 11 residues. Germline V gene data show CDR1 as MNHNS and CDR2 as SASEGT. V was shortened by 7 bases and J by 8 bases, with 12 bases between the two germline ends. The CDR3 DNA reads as TGTGCCAGCACAAATGAGCGAAAGCAGTACTTC. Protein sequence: CASTNERKQYF.

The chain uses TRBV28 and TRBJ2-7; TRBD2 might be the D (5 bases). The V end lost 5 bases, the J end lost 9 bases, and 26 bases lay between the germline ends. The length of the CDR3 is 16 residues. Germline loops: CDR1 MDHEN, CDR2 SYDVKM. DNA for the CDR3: TGTGCCAGCAGTGAGGCCTTTGTTCGGGAAACCCGGTGGCAGTACTTC. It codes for CASSEAFVRETRWQYF. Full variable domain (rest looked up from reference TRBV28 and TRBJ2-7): DVKVTQSSRYLVKRTGEKVFLECVQDMDHENMFWYRQDPGLGLRLIYFSYDVKMKEKGDIPEGYSVSREKKERFSLILESASTNQTSMYLCASSEAFVRETRWQYFGPGTRLTVT.

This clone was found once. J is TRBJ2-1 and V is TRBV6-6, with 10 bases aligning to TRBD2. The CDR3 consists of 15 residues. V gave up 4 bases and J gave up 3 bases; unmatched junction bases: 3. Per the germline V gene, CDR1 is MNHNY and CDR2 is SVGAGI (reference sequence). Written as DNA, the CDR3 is TGTGCCAGCAGTTCTCGGACTAGCGGCTACAATGAGCAGTTCTTC. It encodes CASSSRTSGYNEQFF.

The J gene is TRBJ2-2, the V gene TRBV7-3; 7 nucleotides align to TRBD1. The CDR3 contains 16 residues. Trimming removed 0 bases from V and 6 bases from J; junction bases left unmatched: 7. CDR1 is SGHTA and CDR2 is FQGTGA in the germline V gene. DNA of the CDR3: TGTGCCAGCAGCTTAACGCGAGGGGGCCGGGCCGGGGAGCTGTTTTTT. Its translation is CASSLTRGGRAGELFF.